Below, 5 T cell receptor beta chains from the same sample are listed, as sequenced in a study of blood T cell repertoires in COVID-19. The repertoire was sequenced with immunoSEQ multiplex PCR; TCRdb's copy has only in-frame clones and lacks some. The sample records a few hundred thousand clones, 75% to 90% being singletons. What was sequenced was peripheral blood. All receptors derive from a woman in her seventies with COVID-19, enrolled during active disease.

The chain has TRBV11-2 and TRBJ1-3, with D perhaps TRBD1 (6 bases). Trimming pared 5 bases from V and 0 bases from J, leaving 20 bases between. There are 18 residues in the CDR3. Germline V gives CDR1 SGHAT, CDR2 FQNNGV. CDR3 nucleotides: TGTGCCAGCAGCAAGACAGGATTATACTATGTCTCTGGAAACACCATATATTTT. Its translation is CASSKTGLYYVSGNTIYF.

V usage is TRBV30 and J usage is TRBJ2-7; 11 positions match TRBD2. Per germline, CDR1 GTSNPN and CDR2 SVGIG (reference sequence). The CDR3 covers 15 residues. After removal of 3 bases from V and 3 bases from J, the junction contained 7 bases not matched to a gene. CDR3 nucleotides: TGTGCCTGGAGACGAGGGACTAGCGGTGTCTACGAGCAGTACTTC. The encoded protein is CAWRRGTSGVYEQYF.

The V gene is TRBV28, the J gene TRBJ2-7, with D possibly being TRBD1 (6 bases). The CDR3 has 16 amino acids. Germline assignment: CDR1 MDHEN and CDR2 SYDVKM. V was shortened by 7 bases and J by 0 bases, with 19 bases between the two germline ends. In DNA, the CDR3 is TGTGCCAGCACCCCGAACGTGGGGGCCCTCTCCTACGAGCAGTACTTC. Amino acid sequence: CASTPNVGALSYEQYF.

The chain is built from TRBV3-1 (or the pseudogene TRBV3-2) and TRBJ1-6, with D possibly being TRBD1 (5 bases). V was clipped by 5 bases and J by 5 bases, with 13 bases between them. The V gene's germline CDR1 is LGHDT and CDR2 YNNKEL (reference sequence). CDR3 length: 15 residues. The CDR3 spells CASSILDRDNSPLHF. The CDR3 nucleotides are TGTGCCAGCAGCATTCTTGACAGAGATAATTCACCCCTCCACTTT.

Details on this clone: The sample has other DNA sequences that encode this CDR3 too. The CDR3 DNA is TGTGCCAGCAGCTTCCTATATGGCTACACCTTC. Translated, it gives CASSFLYGYTF. The rearrangement uses TRBV7-2 and TRBJ1-2; D not resolved. The CDR3 has 11 amino acids. Trimming cost V 3 bases and J 5 bases, with 4 bases left between them. The germline V gene encodes CDR1 SGHTA and CDR2 FQGNSA.